This T cell receptor (beta chain) comes out of a study of CD8 T cells in ankylosing spondylitis. The CDR3 loop spans 15 amino acids. J gave up 9 bases and V 3 bases, and 6 bases lay outside the gene matches. Germline-derived CDR1 and CDR2 are SGDLS and YYNGEE. With regard to this clonotype: What it recognizes is unknown.

For TCR beta, libraries came from quantitative 5'-RACE with molecular barcodes. TCRdb redid the calling of the 5' RACE reads with MiXCR, one entry per CDR3 protein. The table includes just under 95,000 distinct CDR3 sequences, 8.8% detected once. Findings of the study overall: Before this, some motif variants had been reported in reactive arthritis synovial fluid and blood. Disease-linked clones reportedly concentrated significantly in matched ankylosing spondylitis synovial fluid.

This TCR was sampled from a male donor with ankylosing spondylitis or in good health (not recorded which). Sequenced input: blood, either unsorted or a sorted T cell fraction (not recorded which). The chain uses TRBV9 and TRBJ2-1; 13 bases line up with TRBD2. In nucleotides, the CDR3 is TGTGCCAGCAGCGCTGGGACTAGCGGGGCTGGTGAGCAGTTCTTC. This encodes CASSAGTSGAGEQFF.